The T cell receptor beta chain under discussion was sequenced for a study of tumor-infiltrating lymphocytes in primary liver carcinoma. Regarding the study as a whole: CD4+ and CD8+ repertoires could not be compared in these unsorted bulk samples. Between tumor regions, pairs overlapped more than tumor-adjacent and tumor-blood pairs did.

Blood RNA came from unsorted whole blood; germline DNA was also extracted. No treatment had been given to the patients, who were chronically infected with HBV. This clonotype was counted a few times. Its antigen is not known. A constant-region primer served to make TCR beta cDNA from about 500 ng total RNA. Each TCR beta library was derived from three nested multiplex PCR rounds that employed slightly modified ARM-PCR. TCRdb called the multiplex PCR reads again in MiXCR, with one record for every CDR3 protein. The sample holds around 330,000 distinct CDR3 sequences; about three fifths are singletons and the top ten take approximately 15%. Sequencing was done on a sample of peripheral blood. The TCR sequence derives from a woman aged 25-40 years with primary liver carcinoma and hepatitis B virus infection.

The CDR3 nucleotides read TGTGCCAGCAGCTTCCAGGGTGGGGAGACCCAGTACTTC. Its translation: CASSFQGGETQYF. The chain joins TRBV5-4 to TRBJ2-5, with D possibly being TRBD1 (5 bases). Trimming shortened V by 2 bases and J by 5 bases, and 10 bases separated the two germline ends. This CDR3 comprises 13 residues. Germline values: CDR1 SGHNT, CDR2 YYREEE (reference sequence).